This T cell receptor beta chain emerged from a study of cytomegalovirus exposure and HLA in healthy donors. Study-level background: Early release data held 85 million or so unique TCRs from HLA-typed donors. Study-wide points: Per a prior analysis, the majority of TCR beta V segments were productive roughly 87% or roughly 30% of the time. Several top significant clusters appeared, in a later analysis, to be linked to common viral pathogens.

The PCR had 60 Vbeta and 13 Jbeta primers. Authors' processing steps: The authors later counted 70 million to 85 million unique TCR beta chains, roughly 10 million of them shared. Assay used: immunoSEQ multiplex PCR; TCRdb lists only in-frame clones, some missing. That table gives V, J and clone size, and the DNA gave D and trimming. In the table there are some 180,000 clones, 75% of which are singletons. To note about this clone: What it recognizes is unknown.

CDR3 length: 17 amino acids. V shed 7 bases, J shed 7 bases, and the junction held 18 bases outside the gene matches. Per germline, CDR1 SNHLY and CDR2 FYNNEI. This rearrangement joins TRBV2 to TRBJ1-5; 8 bases match TRBD1. This receptor was taken from a male donor in good health and CMV-seronegative. The source material was PBMCs. CDR3 bases: TGTGCCAGCAAAAGGGCAGGGGGCGCGGGTCGGCCCCAGCCCCAGCATTTT. Translating it yields CASKRAGGAGRPQPQHF.